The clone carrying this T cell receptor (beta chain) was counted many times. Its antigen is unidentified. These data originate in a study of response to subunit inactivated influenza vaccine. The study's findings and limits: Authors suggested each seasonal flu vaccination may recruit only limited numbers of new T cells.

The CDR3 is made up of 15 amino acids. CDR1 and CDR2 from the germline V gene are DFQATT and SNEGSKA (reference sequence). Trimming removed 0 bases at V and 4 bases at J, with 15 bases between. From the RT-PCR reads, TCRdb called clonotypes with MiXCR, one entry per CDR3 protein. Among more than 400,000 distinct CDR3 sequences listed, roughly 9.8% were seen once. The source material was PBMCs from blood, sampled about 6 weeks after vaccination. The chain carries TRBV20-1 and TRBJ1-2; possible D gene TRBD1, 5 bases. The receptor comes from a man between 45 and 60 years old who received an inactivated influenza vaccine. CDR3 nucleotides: TGCAGTGCTAGAGATCTTAAGGGGCCGGTCTATGGCTACACCTTC. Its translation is CSARDLKGPVYGYTF.